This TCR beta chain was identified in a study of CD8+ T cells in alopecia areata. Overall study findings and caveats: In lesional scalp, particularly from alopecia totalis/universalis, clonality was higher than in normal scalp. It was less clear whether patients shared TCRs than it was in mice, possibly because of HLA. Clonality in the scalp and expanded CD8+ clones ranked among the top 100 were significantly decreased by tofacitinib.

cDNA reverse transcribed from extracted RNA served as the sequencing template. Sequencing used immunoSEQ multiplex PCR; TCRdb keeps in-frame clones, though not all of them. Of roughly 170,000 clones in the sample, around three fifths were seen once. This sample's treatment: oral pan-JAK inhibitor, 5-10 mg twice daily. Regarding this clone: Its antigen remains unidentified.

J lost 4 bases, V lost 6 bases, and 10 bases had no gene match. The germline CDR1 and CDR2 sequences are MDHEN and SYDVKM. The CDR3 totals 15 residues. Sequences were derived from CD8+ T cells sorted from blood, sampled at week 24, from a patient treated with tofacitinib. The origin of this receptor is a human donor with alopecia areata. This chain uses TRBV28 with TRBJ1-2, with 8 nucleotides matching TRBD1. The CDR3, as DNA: TGTGCCAGCAGATTGAAGACAGGGGTTACCTATGGCTACACCTTC. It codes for CASRLKTGVTYGYTF.